This T cell receptor beta chain was captured in a study of T-cell reconstitution after alpha-beta-depleted transplantation in children. Study findings and constraints: There were reportedly several hundred expanded graft clones from which alpha-beta T cells came about two months after transplant. Among T cells one year after transplant, newly produced cells accounted for most counts and diversity. Diversity of TCRbeta at day 60 was high in some patients, arising from surviving recipient T cells and thymic progenitors.

Preparation of the TCRbeta library used unique molecular identifiers. In TCRdb, the PCR reads were re-called with MiXCR into one record per CDR3 protein. Among hundreds of thousands of distinct CDR3 sequences listed, roughly a tenth were seen once. This clonotype came up many times. Antigen unknown. The V and J ends lost 4 bases and 6 bases respectively, with 10 bases between them. CDR3 length equals 14 residues. The sample consisted of PBMCs, taken before TCRalphabeta/CD19-depleted stem cell transplant. The chain combines TRBV12-3 or TRBV12-4 with TRBJ1-6; D uncertain. The TCR originated in a child in the first two years of life with acute myeloid leukemia, due to receive a stem cell transplant. This CDR3 reads CASSSDLANSPLHF. In nucleotides, the CDR3 is TGTGCCAGCAGTTCAGATCTTGCTAATTCACCCCTCCACTTT.